The 30 T cell receptor beta chains listed next were all sequenced from one sample in a study of blood T cells in healthy people across ages. The use of a sample-barcoded 5' primer and a J-beta primer mix characterized a second PCR of roughly 6 to 11 cycles. TCRdb redid the calling of the 5' RACE reads with MiXCR, one entry per CDR3 protein. The table lists about 720,000 distinct CDR3 sequences, 25% of them singletons. This same sample was also part of a study on T cells of mothers and their children.

The sequencing input was blood. These receptors originate from a boy under 18 in good health.

This chain uses TRBV7-9 with TRBJ1-5; D possibly corresponds to TRBD1 (5 bases). The CDR3 sequence is 17 residues long. Germline CDR1 reads SEHNR; CDR2 reads FQNEAQ (reference sequence). V dropped 5 bases and J dropped 0 bases, with 17 bases sitting between them. The CDR3 reads CASSPDTDSYSNQPQHF. CDR3 sequence (DNA): TGTGCCAGCAGCCCCGACACCGACAGTTATAGCAATCAGCCCCAGCATTTT.

This chain connects TRBV2 to TRBJ2-3, with 9 bases identical to TRBD1. This CDR3 is built from 15 residues. Trimming removed 7 bases from V and 4 bases from J; junction bases left unmatched: 9. The germline V gene encodes CDR1 SNHLY and CDR2 FYNNEI. Here the CDR3 reads CASTEQGAPPDTQYF. CDR3 sequence (DNA): TGTGCCAGCACCGAACAGGGGGCGCCCCCAGATACGCAGTATTTT.

J is TRBJ2-5 and V is TRBV4-3; TRBD2 agrees at 16 bases. The length of the CDR3 is 19 residues. Trimming at V came to 0 bases and at J to 5 bases, leaving 9 bases not matched to a gene. CDR1 and CDR2 from the germline V gene are LGHNA and YSLEER. CDR3 sequence (DNA): TGCGCCAGCAGCCAAGAGGGGCCGGGACTAGCGGGGGGGCCGGAGACCCAGTACTTC. It yields the protein CASSQEGPGLAGGPETQYF.

This rearrangement joins TRBV6-5 to TRBJ2-5, with no clear D. The J call is uncertain, as TRBJ2-1 better fits the DNA end. The CDR3 length is 14 residues. The germline V gene encodes CDR1 MNHEY and CDR2 SVGAGI. CDR3 sequence reads: CASSYLGPPSEQFF. Here the CDR3 DNA reads TGTGCCAGCAGTTACCTTGGACCCCCGAGTGAGCAGTTCTTC.

This clonotype was seen a handful of times. The chain employs TRBV12-3 or TRBV12-4 and TRBJ1-1; D is unclear. Trimming cost V 3 bases and J 6 bases, with 14 bases left between them. This CDR3 contains 14 residues. CDR3 amino acids: CASSLESYRAEAFF. In nucleotides, the CDR3 is TGTGCCAGCAGTTTGGAATCCTATCGCGCTGAAGCTTTCTTT.

The chain joins TRBV6-1 to TRBJ2-2; TRBD2 matches at 10 bases. The CDR3 is 20 amino acids. Germline V gives CDR1 MNHNS, CDR2 SASEGT. V trimming: 9 bases; J trimming: 3 bases; junction bases outside the gene matches: 22. The CDR3 DNA reads TGTGCCAGGCCCCCCTTGGAAGACCTAGCGGGAGTCCGGGACACCGGGGAGCTGTTTTTT. This codes for CARPPLEDLAGVRDTGELFF.

This clonotype was counted ten times or more. The rearrangement uses TRBV7-9 and TRBJ2-5, with TRBD1 as a possible D gene (5 bases). The CDR3 sequence is 12 residues long. V was clipped by 5 bases and J by 5 bases, with 9 bases between them. CDR1 is SEHNR and CDR2 is FQNEAQ in the germline V gene (reference sequence). CDR3 in amino acids: CASSPPGETQYF. CDR3 DNA sequence: TGTGCCAGCAGCCCACCAGGGGAGACCCAGTACTTC.

The chain carries TRBV7-2 and TRBJ1-2; unclear D gene. There are 16 residues in the CDR3. The germline V gene has CDR1 SGHTA and CDR2 FQGNSA. V lost 1 base and J 0 bases, leaving 12 bases between the germline ends. CDR3 amino acids: CASSLELGRTNYGYTF. The CDR3 DNA reads as TGTGCCAGCAGCTTAGAACTTGGGAGGACTAACTATGGCTACACCTTC.

J is TRBJ1-1 and V is TRBV12-3 or TRBV12-4, with D possibly matching TRBD1 (6 bases). V lost 1 base, J lost 8 bases, and 14 bases lay in between. The CDR3 has 14 amino acids. The CDR3 region is CASSLGLLGGEAFF. In nucleotides, the CDR3 is TGTGCCAGCAGTTTAGGCCTCTTAGGGGGGGAAGCTTTCTTT.

J is TRBJ2-1 and V is TRBV20-1; maybe TRBD2 (6 bases). The germline gives CDR1 DFQATT, CDR2 SNEGSKA (reference sequence). The V gene lost 6 bases and the J gene lost 9 bases, with 24 bases spanning the gap. The CDR3 runs to 15 residues. CDR3 in amino acids: CSAPNRASAEVEQFF. The CDR3 DNA is TGCAGTGCCCCTAATCGGGCTAGCGCGGAGGTTGAGCAGTTCTTC.

The rearrangement joins TRBV6-2 or TRBV6-3 to TRBJ2-7, with D uncertain. Germline CDR1 and CDR2: MNHEY and SVGEGT. The CDR3 is 13 amino acids. V was cut by 6 bases and J by 3 bases, with 12 bases left in between. The DNA of the CDR3 is TGTGCCAGCAGCTACAACATTGGCTACGAGCAGTACTTC. Amino acid sequence: CASSYNIGYEQYF.

This sequence joins TRBV7-2 and TRBJ2-1; 7 positions match TRBD1. V lost 5 bases, J lost 6 bases, and 4 bases stayed unmatched. This CDR3 is built from 13 residues. The germline gives CDR1 SGHTA, CDR2 FQGNSA. The DNA for the CDR3 is TGTGCCAGCAGCGGAAACAGGGGCAATGAGCAGTTCTTC. Protein product: CASSGNRGNEQFF.

The chain combines TRBV9 with TRBJ2-5, with 7 positions matching TRBD2. Trimming at V came to 0 bases and at J to 5 bases, leaving 4 bases not matched to a gene. The CDR3 covers 14 residues. CDR1 is SGDLS and CDR2 is YYNGEE in the germline V gene. The CDR3 sequence is CASSVGNSGETQYF. The CDR3 bases are TGTGCCAGCAGCGTAGGTAATAGCGGGGAGACCCAGTACTTC.

J is TRBJ2-1 and V is TRBV6-5, with TRBD2 identical over 10 bases. Germline CDR1 MNHEY, CDR2 SVGAGI. The J segment lost 5 bases and the V segment lost 5 bases, leaving 9 bases of the junction unmatched. The CDR3 has 16 residues. CDR3 protein: CASSALSGLAHNEQFF. CDR3 DNA: TGTGCCAGCAGTGCCCTTTCGGGACTAGCGCACAATGAGCAGTTCTTC.

The chain employs TRBV6-2 or TRBV6-3 and TRBJ1-4; a weak D match, TRBD1 (5 bases). Germline-derived CDR1 and CDR2 are MNHEY and SVGEGT. Trimming shortened V by 2 bases and J by 12 bases, and 16 bases separated the two germline ends. The CDR3 spans 14 residues. As DNA, the CDR3 is TGTGCCAGCAGTTACGAGGGGAACACCAACGAACTGTTTTTT. It is translated as CASSYEGNTNELFF.

The chain employs TRBV28 and TRBJ2-4, with a possible D match to TRBD1 (6 bases). This CDR3 comprises 15 residues. V dropped 6 bases and J dropped 1 base, with 13 bases sitting between them. Germline V gene data show CDR1 as MDHEN and CDR2 as SYDVKM. CDR3 residues: CASRPTGKAKNIQYF. The CDR3 bases are TGTGCCAGCAGACCTACAGGGAAGGCCAAAAACATTCAGTACTTC.

The chain joins TRBV9 to TRBJ1-2, with D uncertain. Germline V gene lookup returns CDR1 SGDLS and CDR2 YYNGEE. Deletions cut 4 bases from V and 0 bases from J, with 7 bases between. The CDR3 has 13 residues. The DNA for the CDR3 is TGTGCCAGCAGCCGGGAATCTAACTATGGCTACACCTTC. This sequence encodes CASSRESNYGYTF.

V gene TRBV20-1 combines with J gene TRBJ2-3, with 12 bases that match TRBD2. There are 14 residues in the CDR3. In germline, CDR1 is DFQATT, CDR2 SNEGSKA (reference sequence). CDR3 amino acids: CSPLAGGRTDTQYF. CDR3 DNA: TGCAGCCCCCTAGCGGGGGGGCGCACAGATACGCAGTATTTT.

This clonotype was seen more than once but under ten times. This rearrangement joins TRBV11-2 to TRBJ2-5; D may be TRBD1 or TRBD2 (5 bases each). Germline V gives CDR1 SGHAT, CDR2 FQNNGV. The V and J ends lost 3 bases and 4 bases respectively, with 12 bases between them. This CDR3 spans 14 amino acids. CDR3 DNA sequence: TGTGCCAGCAGCTTTGTTAGAGGGGCAGAGACCCAGTACTTC. Its protein is CASSFVRGAETQYF.

This clonotype was seen only a few times. This sequence joins TRBV28 and TRBJ2-1, with D unclear. V dropped 6 bases and J dropped 2 bases, with 14 bases sitting between them. Germline V CDR1 and CDR2: MDHEN, SYDVKM. There are 15 residues in the CDR3. This CDR3 reads CASRNSPPTYNEQFF. CDR3 in DNA: TGTGCCAGCAGAAACTCCCCTCCTACCTACAATGAGCAGTTCTTC.

This clonotype was seen a handful of times. The rearrangement joins TRBV13 to TRBJ2-5, with D perhaps matching TRBD2 (5 bases). The tail of the sequence fits TRBJ2-1 better, so the J call may be wrong. CDR3 length: 12 amino acids. The germline CDR1 and CDR2 sequences are PRHDT and FYEKMQ (reference sequence). CDR3 region: CASSLVGSGQFF. CDR3 DNA sequence: TGTGCCAGCAGCTTAGTGGGGAGCGGGCAGTTCTTC.

The chain combines TRBV18 with TRBJ2-1, with 12 bases fitting TRBD2. The CDR3 covers 17 residues. CDR1 and CDR2 (germline): KGHSH, LQKENI. V shed 2 bases and J 4 bases; nucleotides not matched to a gene: 6. CDR3: CASSPDLAGGTYNEQFF. In nucleotides, the CDR3 is TGTGCCAGCTCACCAGACCTAGCGGGAGGGACTTACAATGAGCAGTTCTTC.

The V call is TRBV20-1, the J call TRBJ2-7, with TRBD2 matching over 12 bases. CDR1 is DFQATT, CDR2 SNEGSKA, per germline (reference sequence). Unmatched junction bases numbered 14, after V lost 3 bases and J lost 5 bases. The CDR3 consists of 17 residues. The CDR3 loop reads CSASSSGRAWDRNEQYF. The CDR3 DNA follows: TGCAGTGCTAGCTCTAGCGGGAGGGCCTGGGATAGGAACGAGCAGTACTTC.

The V call is TRBV6-6, the J call TRBJ2-5; the D gene is possibly TRBD1 (5 bases). In germline, CDR1 is MNHNY, CDR2 SVGAGI (reference sequence). The V end lost 10 bases, the J end lost 7 bases, and 13 bases lay between the germline ends. The CDR3 extends over 11 amino acids. CDR3: CATGQGRTQYF. The CDR3 DNA reads TGTGCCACCGGCCAGGGAAGGACCCAGTACTTC.

V usage is TRBV9 and J usage is TRBJ1-2, with TRBD1 identical over 9 bases. Germline-derived CDR1 and CDR2 are SGDLS and YYNGEE. Trimming cost V 0 bases and J 4 bases; bases outside gene matches: 4. The CDR3 runs 15 residues. Here the CDR3 reads CASSVDSTGGYGYTF. CDR3 nucleotides: TGTGCCAGCAGCGTAGACTCGACAGGGGGCTATGGCTACACCTTC.

V gene TRBV20-1 combines with J gene TRBJ1-1, with no clear D. Deletions cut 5 bases from V and 0 bases from J, with 13 bases between. Germline-derived CDR1 and CDR2 are DFQATT and SNEGSKA (reference sequence). This CDR3 is built from 14 residues. The CDR3 DNA reads TGCAGTGCTCCTGAAGGGAGCATGAACACTGAAGCTTTCTTT. Encoded protein: CSAPEGSMNTEAFF.

This clonotype was observed a few times. The rearrangement links TRBV7-9 to TRBJ1-3; D gene uncertain. The CDR3 consists of 14 residues. Per germline, CDR1 SEHNR and CDR2 FQNEAQ (reference sequence). V was trimmed by 2 bases and J by 2 bases, leaving 7 bases between them. The CDR3 DNA reads TGTGCCAGCAGCTTATCCGAGGCTGGAAACACCATATATTTT. Amino acids: CASSLSEAGNTIYF.

This clonotype was observed a handful of times. V gene TRBV5-1 combines with J gene TRBJ1-1; no firm D call. CDR3 size: 13 residues. Germline V gene data show CDR1 as SGHRS and CDR2 as YFSETQ. V lost 4 bases to trimming and J lost 0 bases, with 7 bases between them. CDR3 sequence: CASSEVMNTEAFF. CDR3 sequence (DNA): TGCGCCAGCAGCGAGGTGATGAACACTGAAGCTTTCTTT.

The chain has TRBV10-3 and TRBJ2-5; D tentatively fits TRBD1 or TRBD2 (5 bases each). The J call may be wrong; the DNA end is better matched by TRBJ2-7. Germline assignment: CDR1 ENHRY and CDR2 SYGVKD. The CDR3 covers 15 residues. This CDR3 reads CAISSRDLLVYEQYF. CDR3 bases: TGTGCCATCAGTTCCCGGGACCTCCTCGTTTACGAGCAGTACTTC.

A few counts support this clonotype. The chain joins TRBV6-6 to TRBJ2-5, with 8 bases identical to TRBD2. The CDR3 is made up of 13 amino acids. The V gene end was trimmed by 7 bases and the J gene end by 5 bases; junction bases not matched to a gene: 6. CDR1 MNHNY and CDR2 SVGAGI come from the germline V gene (reference sequence). This CDR3 is CASNGGVVETQYF. For the CDR3, the DNA is TGTGCCAGCAACGGGGGGGTTGTTGAGACCCAGTACTTC.